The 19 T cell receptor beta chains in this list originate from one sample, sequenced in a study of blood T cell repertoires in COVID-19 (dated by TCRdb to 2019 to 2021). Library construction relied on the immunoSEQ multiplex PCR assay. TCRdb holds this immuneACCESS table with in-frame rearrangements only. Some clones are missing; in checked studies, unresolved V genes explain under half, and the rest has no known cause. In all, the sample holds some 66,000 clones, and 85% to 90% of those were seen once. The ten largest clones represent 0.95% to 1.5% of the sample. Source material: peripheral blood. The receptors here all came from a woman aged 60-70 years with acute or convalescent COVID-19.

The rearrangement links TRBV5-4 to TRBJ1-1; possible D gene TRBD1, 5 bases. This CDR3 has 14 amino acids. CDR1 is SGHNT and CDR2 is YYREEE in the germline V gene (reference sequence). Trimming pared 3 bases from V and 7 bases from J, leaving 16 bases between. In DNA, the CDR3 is TGTGCCAGCAGCTGGGGGGACCCGGAGGGTGAAGCTTTCTTT. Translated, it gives CASSWGDPEGEAFF.

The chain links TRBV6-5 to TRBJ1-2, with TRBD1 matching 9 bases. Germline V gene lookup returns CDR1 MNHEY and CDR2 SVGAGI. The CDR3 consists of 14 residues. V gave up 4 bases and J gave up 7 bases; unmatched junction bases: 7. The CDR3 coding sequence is TGTGCCAGCAGTTCTTCCGGGACAGGGAGTGGCTACACCTTC. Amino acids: CASSSSGTGSGYTF.

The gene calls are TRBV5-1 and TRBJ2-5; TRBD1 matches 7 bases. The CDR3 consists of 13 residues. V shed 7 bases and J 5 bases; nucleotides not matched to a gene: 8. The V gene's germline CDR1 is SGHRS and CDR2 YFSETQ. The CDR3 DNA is TGCGCCAGCGGCCAGGGGGATCGGGAGACCCAGTACTTC. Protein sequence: CASGQGDRETQYF.

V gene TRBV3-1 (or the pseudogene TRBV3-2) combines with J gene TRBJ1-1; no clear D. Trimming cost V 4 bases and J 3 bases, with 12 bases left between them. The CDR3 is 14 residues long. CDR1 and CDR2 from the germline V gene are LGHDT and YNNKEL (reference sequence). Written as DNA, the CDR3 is TGTGCCAGCAGCCCCAGGACTATTCACACTGAAGCTTTCTTT. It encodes CASSPRTIHTEAFF.

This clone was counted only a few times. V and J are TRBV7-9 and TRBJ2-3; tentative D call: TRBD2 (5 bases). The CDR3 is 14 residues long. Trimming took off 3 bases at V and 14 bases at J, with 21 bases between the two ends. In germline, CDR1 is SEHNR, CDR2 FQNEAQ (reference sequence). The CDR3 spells CASSLFREGGILYF. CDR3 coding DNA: TGTGCCAGCAGCTTGTTTCGTGAGGGTGGAATATTGTATTTT.

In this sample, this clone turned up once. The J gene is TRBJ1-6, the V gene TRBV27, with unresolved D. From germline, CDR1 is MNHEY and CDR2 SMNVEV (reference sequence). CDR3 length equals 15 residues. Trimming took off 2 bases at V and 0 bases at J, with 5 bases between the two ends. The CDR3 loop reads CASSLAFSYNSPLHF. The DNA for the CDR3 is TGTGCCAGCAGTTTAGCGTTCTCCTATAATTCACCCCTCCACTTT.

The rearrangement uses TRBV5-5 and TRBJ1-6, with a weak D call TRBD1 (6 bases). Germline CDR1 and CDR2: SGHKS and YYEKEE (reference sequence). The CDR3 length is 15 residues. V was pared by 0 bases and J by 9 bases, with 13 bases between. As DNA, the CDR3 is TGTGCCAGCAGCTTGGGCGGGGGCGGATTTTCACCCCTCCACTTT. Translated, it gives CASSLGGGGFSPLHF. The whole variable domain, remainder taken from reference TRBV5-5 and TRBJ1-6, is DAGVTQSPTHLIKTRGQQVTLRCSPISGHKSVSWYQQVLGQGPQFIFQYYEKEERGRGNFPDRFSARQFPNYSSELNVNALLLGDSALYLCASSLGGGGFSPLHFGNGTRLTVT.

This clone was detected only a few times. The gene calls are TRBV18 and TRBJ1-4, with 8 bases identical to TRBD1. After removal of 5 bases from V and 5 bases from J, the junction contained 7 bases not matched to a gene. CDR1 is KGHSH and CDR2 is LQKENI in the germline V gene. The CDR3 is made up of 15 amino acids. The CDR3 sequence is CASSSTGAQNEKLFF. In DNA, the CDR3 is TGTGCCAGCTCATCGACAGGGGCGCAAAATGAAAAACTGTTTTTT.

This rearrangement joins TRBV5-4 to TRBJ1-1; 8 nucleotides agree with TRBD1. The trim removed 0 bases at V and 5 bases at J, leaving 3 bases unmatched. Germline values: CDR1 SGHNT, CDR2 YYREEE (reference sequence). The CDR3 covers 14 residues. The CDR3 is CASSLGRGRTEAFF. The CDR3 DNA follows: TGTGCCAGCAGCTTGGGCAGGGGGCGAACTGAAGCTTTCTTT.

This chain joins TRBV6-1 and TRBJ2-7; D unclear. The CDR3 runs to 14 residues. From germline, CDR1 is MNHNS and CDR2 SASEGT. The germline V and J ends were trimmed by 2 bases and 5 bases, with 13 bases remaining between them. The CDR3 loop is CASSELGTRDEQYV. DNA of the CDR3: TGTGCCAGCAGTGAACTCGGCACACGGGACGAGCAGTACGTC.

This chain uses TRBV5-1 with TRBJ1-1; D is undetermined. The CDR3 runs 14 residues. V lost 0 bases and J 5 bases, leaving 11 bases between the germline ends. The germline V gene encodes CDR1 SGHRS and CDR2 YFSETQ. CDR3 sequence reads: CASSLVGGMTEAFF. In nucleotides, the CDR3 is TGCGCCAGCAGCTTGGTTGGAGGGATGACTGAAGCTTTCTTT.

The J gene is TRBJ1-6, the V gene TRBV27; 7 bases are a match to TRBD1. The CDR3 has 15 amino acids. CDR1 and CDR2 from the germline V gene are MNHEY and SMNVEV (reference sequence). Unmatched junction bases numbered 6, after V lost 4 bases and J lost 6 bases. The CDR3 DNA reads TGTGCCAGCAGTTCGGCAGGGGGTATTAATTCACCCCTCCACTTT. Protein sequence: CASSSAGGINSPLHF.

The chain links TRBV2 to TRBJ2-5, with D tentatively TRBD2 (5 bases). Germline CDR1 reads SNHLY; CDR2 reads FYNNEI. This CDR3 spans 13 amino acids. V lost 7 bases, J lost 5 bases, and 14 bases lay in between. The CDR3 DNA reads TGTGCCAGCAAGACACCAACGGGGGAGACCCAGTACTTC. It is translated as CASKTPTGETQYF.

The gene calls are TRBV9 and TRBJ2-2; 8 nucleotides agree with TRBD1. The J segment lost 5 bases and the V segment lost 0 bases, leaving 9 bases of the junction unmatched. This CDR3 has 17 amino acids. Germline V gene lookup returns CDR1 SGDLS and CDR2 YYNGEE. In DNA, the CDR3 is TGTGCCAGCAGCGTAGGAGGATCAGGGGGCGGAACCGGGGAGCTGTTTTTT. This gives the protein CASSVGGSGGGTGELFF.

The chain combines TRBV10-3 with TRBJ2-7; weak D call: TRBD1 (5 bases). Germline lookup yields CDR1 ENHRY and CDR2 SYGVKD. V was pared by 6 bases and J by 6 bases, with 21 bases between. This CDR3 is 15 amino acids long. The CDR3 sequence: CAIRATGEAAAEQYV. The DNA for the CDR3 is TGTGCCATCAGGGCCACAGGAGAGGCCGCCGCCGAGCAGTACGTC.

This CDR3 reads CASSPPVRTGINQPQHF. In DNA, the CDR3 is TGTGCCAGCAGCCCACCGGTCCGGACAGGAATCAATCAGCCCCAGCATTTT. The V call is TRBV28, the J call TRBJ1-5, with 7 nucleotides matching TRBD1. V dropped 6 bases and J dropped 3; count of bases not matched to a gene: 14. The CDR3 extends over 17 amino acids. Germline CDR1 reads MDHEN; CDR2 reads SYDVKM.

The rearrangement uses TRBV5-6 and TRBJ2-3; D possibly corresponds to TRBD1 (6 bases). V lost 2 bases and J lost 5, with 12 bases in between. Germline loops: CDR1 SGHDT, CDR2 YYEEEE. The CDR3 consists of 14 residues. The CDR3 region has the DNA TGTGCCAGCAGCTTCGGGACAAGCCGAGATACGCAGTATTTT. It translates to CASSFGTSRDTQYF.

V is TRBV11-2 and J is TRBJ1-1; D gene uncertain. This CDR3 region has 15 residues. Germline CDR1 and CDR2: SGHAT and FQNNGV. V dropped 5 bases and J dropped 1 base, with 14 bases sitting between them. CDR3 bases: TGTGCCAGCAGCGGGAGGAAGGTGGGGAACACTGAAGCTTTCTTT. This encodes CASSGRKVGNTEAFF.

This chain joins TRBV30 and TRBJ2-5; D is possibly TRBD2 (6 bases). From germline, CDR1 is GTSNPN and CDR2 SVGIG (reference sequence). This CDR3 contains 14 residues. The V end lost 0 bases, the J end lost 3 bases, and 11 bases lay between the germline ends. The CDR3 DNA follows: TGTGCCTGGAGTGTACTGTGGGGGGAAGAGACCCAGTACTTC. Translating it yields CAWSVLWGEETQYF.